Listed below are T cell receptor beta chains from one sample, sequenced in a study of regulatory T cells in long-lasting Graves disease. TCRdb processed the multiplex PCR reads anew with MiXCR; each CDR3 protein has one entry. The repertoire holds roughly 610,000 distinct CDR3 sequences, with roughly a sixth as singletons. These data also featured in a second study, about T cells in Graves' hyperthyroidism and ophthalmopathy.

Source: peripheral blood mononuclear cells (PBMCs), taken at new diagnosis, from a patient treated with antithyroid drugs. The origin of the receptors is a man in his late teens or twenties with Graves disease. Each CDR3 is given with its conserved first and last residue. A D gene is named only where the DNA matches it firmly. Clone size appears in some rows only: once, few, many, or a class for an expanded clone.

d_call	v_call	j_call	cdr3_length	clone_size	cdr3_nt	cdr3_aa
TRBD2	TRBV6-2/TRBV6-3	TRBJ2-1	15	many	TGTGCCAGCAGTTACTCACTAGCGGGAGGGAATGAGCAGTTCTTC	CASSYSLAGGNEQFF
TRBD1	TRBV29-1	TRBJ1-2	14	few	TGCAGCGCCTCCCGGACCAGACAACAGGGGGGCTACACCTTC	CSASRTRQQGGYTF
TRBD1	TRBV13	TRBJ1-5	13	NA	TGTGCCAGCAGCATACAGGGGGCTCAGCCCCAGCATTTT	CASSIQGAQPQHF
NA	TRBV27	TRBJ1-2	13	NA	TGTGCCAGCAGTTTGTATCAGGGCAACGGCTACACCTTC	CASSLYQGNGYTF
NA	TRBV12-3/TRBV12-4	TRBJ2-7	11	many	TGTGCCAGCAGTTTTACGGCCGAGCAGTACTTC	CASSFTAEQYF
NA	TRBV15	TRBJ1-1	13	few	TGTGCCACCAGCGACCGTCTCGGCACTGAAGCTTTCTTT	CATSDRLGTEAFF
TRBD1	TRBV2	TRBJ1-2	15	many	TGTGCCAGCAGCTTTTCCGGGACAGGGGAATTAGGCTACACCTTC	CASSFSGTGELGYTF
NA	TRBV14	TRBJ2-7	12	few	TGTGCCCGCAGCCATATCCCCTACGAGCAGTACTTC	CARSHIPYEQYF
NA	TRBV5-1	TRBJ1-1	17	NA	TGCGCCAGCAAGCTCTTTCCCCCTCTGGGCCCCAACACTGAAGCTTTCTTT	CASKLFPPLGPNTEAFF
NA	TRBV7-2	TRBJ2-7	17	few	TGTGCCAGCAGCTTACAAGGGTGGGGTCGGGACTCCTACGAGCAGTACTTC	CASSLQGWGRDSYEQYF
NA	TRBV4-1	TRBJ1-4	14	NA	TGCGCCAGCAGCCAATCGGAGGGACTCGAAAAACTGTTTTTT	CASSQSEGLEKLFF
NA	TRBV20-1	TRBJ1-1	12	many	TGCAGTGCTAGTGTAGGGAACACTGAAGCTTTCTTT	CSASVGNTEAFF
NA	TRBV7-9	TRBJ2-5	19	many	TGTGCCAGCAGCTTAGCGAATACAGGGGTTCCGGGACTCCAAGAGACCCAGTACTTC	CASSLANTGVPGLQETQYF
NA	TRBV28	TRBJ2-3	22	many	TGTGCCAGCAGTTTCCTCAGACAGTTGGGGTTTGCGGGGCAACCTCATGGAGATACGCAGTATTTT	CASSFLRQLGFAGQPHGDTQYF
NA	TRBV3-1	TRBJ2-7	16	many	TGTGCCAGCAGCCAAGAGAGAGGACGGTTCTCCTACGAGCAGTACTTC	CASSQERGRFSYEQYF
NA	TRBV30	TRBJ2-2	15	NA	TGTGCCTGGAGTACGGACAGCCAGTTGACCGGGGAGCTGTTTTTT	CAWSTDSQLTGELFF
NA	TRBV6-9	TRBJ1-3	13	NA	TGTGCCAGCAGTTACATCGGTCTGGACACCATATATTTT	CASSYIGLDTIYF
TRBD1	TRBV6-1	TRBJ1-2	14	many	TGTGCCAGCAGTGAAGAAAGGGGGCAATATGGCTACACCTTC	CASSEERGQYGYTF
NA	TRBV30	TRBJ1-2	14	few	TGTGCCTGGAGACCTCACAGGGCTAACTATGGCTACACCTTC	CAWRPHRANYGYTF
NA	TRBV20-1	TRBJ1-4	15	NA	TGCAGTGCCTCCATGCCGGATGCAACTAATGAAAAACTGTTTTTT	CSASMPDATNEKLFF
TRBD1	TRBV10-3	TRBJ2-7	15	NA	TGTGCCATCAGTGGAGCCGGGACAGGGCGATACGAGCAGTACTTC	CAISGAGTGRYEQYF
TRBD2	TRBV19	TRBJ2-3	14	NA	TGTGCCAGTACCCCGTACGGACTAGCGGGCTTGCAGTATTTT	CASTPYGLAGLQYF
NA	TRBV27	TRBJ2-3	13	NA	TGTGCCAGCCGCAAAATAAGCACAGATACGCAGTATTTT	CASRKISTDTQYF
NA	TRBV19	TRBJ1-5	14	few	TGTGCCAGTAGTGGGGGATTTAGCAATCAGCCCCAGCATTTT	CASSGGFSNQPQHF
NA	TRBV11-2	TRBJ2-2	13	many	TGTGCCAGCAGCAGGGGGTACCCGCGGGAGCTGTTTTTT	CASSRGYPRELFF
NA	TRBV5-4	TRBJ2-1	17	few	TGTGCCAGCAGCTCCGGTAACCCCTCCTACGGGGACAATGAGCAGTTCTTC	CASSSGNPSYGDNEQFF
TRBD1	TRBV4-1	TRBJ2-7	16	few	TGCGCCAGCAGCCAAGTTTCGAGGGGGCTGCAATACGAGCAGTACTTC	CASSQVSRGLQYEQYF
NA	TRBV5-4	TRBJ2-7	16	few	TGTGCCAGCAGCTTGGTAGCACTCCCAAGGGATTACGAGCAGTACTTC	CASSLVALPRDYEQYF
TRBD2	TRBV4-1	TRBJ2-1	14	NA	TGCGCCAGCAGCCAAGGTTCTGGGGGGGAGTTACAGTTCTTC	CASSQGSGGELQFF
TRBD1	TRBV2	TRBJ2-2	14	many	TGTGCCATTTGGAGGGGACAGGGGACCGGGGAGCTGTTTTTT	CAIWRGQGTGELFF
TRBD1	TRBV2	TRBJ1-6	16	many	TGTGCCAGCAGTGAGTCGGAGGGGGCGGCGGGATCACCCCTCCACTTT	CASSESEGAAGSPLHF
TRBD1	TRBV10-3	TRBJ2-2	13	many	TGTGCCACCGGACAGGACCTCACCGGGGAGCTGTTTTTT	CATGQDLTGELFF
TRBD2	TRBV7-3	TRBJ2-3	15	NA	TGTGCCAGCAGCCCCGGGGTAGCGGGGGGAGATACGCAGTATTTT	CASSPGVAGGDTQYF
NA	TRBV19	TRBJ1-1	14	few	TGTGCCAGTAGTATGTGGGGAATGAACACTGAAGCTTTCTTT	CASSMWGMNTEAFF
TRBD2	TRBV2	TRBJ2-7	13	many	TGTGCCAGCAGGCGGGAGGGTCCGGTCGAGCAGTACTTC	CASRREGPVEQYF
TRBD1	TRBV5-1	TRBJ2-5	15	once	TGCGCCAGCAGCTTGACTACAGGGGATCGAGAGACCCAGTACTTC	CASSLTTGDRETQYF
NA	TRBV20-1	TRBJ2-5	15	NA	TGCAGTGCTAGACGACCCGGGACTCCCCAAGAGACCCAGTACTTC	CSARRPGTPQETQYF
NA	TRBV19	TRBJ2-1	16	NA	TGTGCCAGCTCTCAGGCCCTCGGCAAAGGGCACAATGAGCAGTTCTTC	CASSQALGKGHNEQFF
TRBD2	TRBV27	TRBJ2-1	16	few	TGTGCCAGCAGTTTATCGACTAGCGGGCTCTACAATGAGCAGTTCTTC	CASSLSTSGLYNEQFF
NA	TRBV20-1	TRBJ2-1	13	few	TGCAGTGCTAGGAGACAAAATCAGGGTGAGCAGTTCTTC	CSARRQNQGEQFF
NA	TRBV7-9	TRBJ1-2	15	NA	TGTGCCAGCAGCCAATCGGACGGGAATAACTATGGCTACACCTTC	CASSQSDGNNYGYTF
NA	TRBV20-1	TRBJ2-1	12	NA	TGCAGTGCTAGAGGGACGACCAATGAGCAGTTCTTC	CSARGTTNEQFF
TRBD2	TRBV7-8	TRBJ2-2	16	many	TGTGCCAGCAGCTCGAAGCGGGGGGACGGCACCGGGGAGCTGTTTTTT	CASSSKRGDGTGELFF
TRBD2	TRBV5-1	TRBJ2-5	14	NA	TGTGCCAGCATCAGGGAGGGGTACCAAGAGACCCAGTACTTC	CASIREGYQETQYF
NA	TRBV25-1	TRBJ1-6	17	NA	TGTGCCAGCAGTGAAGGATCCGGGAGCTCCTATAATTCACCCCTCCACTTT	CASSEGSGSSYNSPLHF
NA	TRBV3-1	TRBJ2-5	17	many	TGTGCCAGCAGCCCGCCCCACGGGGAGGAGTACCAAGAGACCCAGTACTTC	CASSPPHGEEYQETQYF
TRBD1	TRBV25-1	TRBJ1-1	16	many	TGTGCCAGCAGTGACGCCGGGACAGGGTTGAACACTGAAGCTTTCTTT	CASSDAGTGLNTEAFF
TRBD2	TRBV6-5	TRBJ2-3	17	NA	TGTGCCAGCAGTTACTCGGGTCCTAGCGGGAGATCAGATACGCAGTATTTT	CASSYSGPSGRSDTQYF
NA	TRBV25-1	TRBJ1-2	12	few	TGTGCCAGCAGGGGGGGAGGGGGTGGCTACACCTTC	CASRGGGGGYTF
NA	TRBV10-3	TRBJ2-1	12	few	TGTGCCACCCGTGATAATACGGATGAGCAGTTCTTC	CATRDNTDEQFF
NA	TRBV6-1	TRBJ2-3	12	NA	TGTGCCAGCAGGGGGATCACAGATACGCAGTATTTT	CASRGITDTQYF
NA	TRBV19	TRBJ1-5	15	NA	TGTGCCAGTAGACCCCCGGGGGGAAGCAATCAGCCCCAGCATTTT	CASRPPGGSNQPQHF
NA	TRBV2	TRBJ1-2	14	many	TGTGCCAGCAGTGAGATTGCCGAGACCTATGGCTACACCTTC	CASSEIAETYGYTF
NA	TRBV11-3	TRBJ2-5	17	many	TGTGCCAGCAGCCGCCGATTAGCGGAGGGTCACCAAGAGACCCAGTACTTC	CASSRRLAEGHQETQYF
NA	TRBV12-3/TRBV12-4	TRBJ2-7	14	many	TGTGCCAGCAGTTTAGCCAGGAACATCTACGAGCAGTACTTC	CASSLARNIYEQYF
TRBD1	TRBV6-1	TRBJ2-2	14	few	TGTGCCAGCACCTCGACAGGGTACGCCGGGGAGCTGTTTTTT	CASTSTGYAGELFF
NA	TRBV5-1	TRBJ1-4	14	NA	TGCGCCAGCAAGCCAGGGGCCGGGAATGAAAAACTGTTTTTT	CASKPGAGNEKLFF
TRBD2	TRBV20-1	TRBJ2-1	15	many	TGCAGTGCTAGAGATTTCCGGGAGGTACCAGGGGAGCAGTTCTTC	CSARDFREVPGEQFF